This record covers a single T cell receptor (beta chain). The entry originates in a study of blood T cell repertoires in COVID-19. Study summary: Collection of acute and convalescent COVID-19 samples took place in the United States, Italy and Spain. The analysed material was cDNA or gDNA that came from T cells, B-cell-depleted T cells, or PBMCs.

The V and J ends lost 0 bases and 5 bases, in that order; junction bases with no gene match: 8. Germline CDR1 SEHNR, CDR2 FQNEAQ (reference sequence). The CDR3 loop spans 18 amino acids. Profiled with immunoSEQ multiplex PCR; TCRdb holds only in-frame clones, not every one. The table lists roughly 190,000 clones, more than 85% of them singletons. This clonotype was obtained from a man between 25 and 39 years old with acute or convalescent COVID-19. Sequenced: peripheral blood. J is TRBJ1-5 and V is TRBV7-9; TRBD1 matches at 12 bases. Here the CDR3 reads CASSLALGTGGVYQPQHF. CDR3 nucleotides: TGTGCCAGCAGCTTAGCGCTTGGGACAGGGGGCGTATATCAGCCCCAGCATTTT.